This entry features one T cell receptor (beta chain) sequence. Trimming cost V 3 bases and J 6 bases, with 10 bases left between them. Germline lookup yields CDR1 SGHDT and CDR2 YYEEEE. The CDR3 totals 12 residues. The sample belongs to a study of identical twins. With template switching, a universal primer site was added, and the cDNA carried unique molecular identifiers. TCRdb passed the 5' RACE reads through MiXCR, listing each CDR3 protein once. The table has hundreds of thousands of distinct CDR3 sequences, roughly 18% seen once; the top ten hold 13%. The sample was also linked to a second study, of T cells expressing NK-cell markers. That investigation notes: In sorted CD3+CD56+NKG2C+, CD3+CD56+NKG2C- and CD3+CD56-NKG2C+ T cells, TCR beta repertoires were obtained. Seropositivity for HCMV was found in seven of the eight sequenced donors, with one seronegative.

This rearrangement joins TRBV5-6 to TRBJ2-7; possibly TRBD1 for D (5 bases). Material for sequencing was PBMCs. The receptor's source is a woman under 30 in good health. The CDR3 nucleotides read TGTGCCAGCAGCTCCGCAGGGTCCGAGCAGTACTTC. It specifies CASSSAGSEQYF.